This TCR beta chain comes out of a study of technical replicates of blood from a handful of donors. The method was immunoSEQ multiplex PCR; TCRdb's version includes in-frame clones alone and lacks a portion of them. Of about 64,000 clones listed, 86% were seen once; the top ten hold approximately 5%. The sequence was collected from a human donor in good health. Some clones in this sample may be carry-over from other donors' samples. Sequenced: PBMCs.

This CDR3 reads CASRTGTSGHEQYF. The DNA for the CDR3 is TGTGCCAGCAGGACCGGGACTAGCGGGCACGAGCAGTACTTC. The chain links TRBV2 to TRBJ2-7; 12 bases line up with TRBD2. This CDR3 comprises 14 residues. Germline assignment: CDR1 SNHLY and CDR2 FYNNEI. The junction had 5 bases not matched to a gene; V was cut back by 6 bases and J by 5 bases.